Presented here are 10 T cell receptor beta chains from one specimen sequenced in a study of cytotoxic CD8 clonotypes in ibrutinib-treated CLL. Assay: immunoSEQ multiplex PCR; the TCRdb copy retains only in-frame clones and omits some. The sample contains some 310,000 clones, more than 65% of which appear only once. The material sequenced was PBMCs, taken before ibrutinib treatment. These receptors all stem from a human donor with chronic lymphocytic leukemia.

This clone was detected a few times. V gene TRBV18 combines with J gene TRBJ2-1; TRBD1 matches at 7 bases. CDR3 length: 15 residues. V was pared by 1 base and J by 3 bases, with 3 bases of the junction left unmatched. CDR1 is KGHSH and CDR2 is LQKENI in the germline V gene. CDR3 bases: TGTGCCAGCTCACCACTCGGACAGGACTACAATGAGCAGTTCTTC. Its protein is CASSPLGQDYNEQFF.

J is TRBJ2-1 and V is TRBV9; 7 bases match TRBD2. The ends lost 3 bases at V and 8 bases at J; junction bases unmatched: 11. The CDR3 covers 15 residues. Germline-derived CDR1 and CDR2 are SGDLS and YYNGEE. CDR3 region: CASSAPTSARDEQFF. As DNA, the CDR3 is TGTGCCAGCAGCGCCCCTACTAGCGCACGGGATGAGCAGTTCTTC.

This chain connects TRBV4-3 to TRBJ1-1; perhaps TRBD1 as D (6 bases). The CDR3 is 14 residues long. The germline V and J ends were trimmed by 0 bases and 5 bases, with 10 bases remaining between them. CDR1 LGHNA and CDR2 YSLEER come from the germline V gene. The chain's CDR3 is CASSQETGSTEAFF. Written as DNA, the CDR3 is TGCGCCAGCAGCCAAGAGACAGGTTCTACTGAAGCTTTCTTT.

DNA for the CDR3: TGCGCCAGCAGCAACGGACTAGCGGTATACAATGAGCAGTTCTTC. The encoded protein is CASSNGLAVYNEQFF. The chain combines TRBV4-3 with TRBJ2-1; TRBD2 agrees at 10 bases. Per germline, CDR1 LGHNA and CDR2 YSLEER. With V trimmed by 5 bases and J by 4 bases, 5 bases remained unmatched. The CDR3 is 15 amino acids.

The rearrangement uses TRBV10-3 and TRBJ1-2; D unclear. V was shortened by 7 bases and J by 5 bases, with 14 bases between the two germline ends. Germline V CDR1 and CDR2: ENHRY, SYGVKD. The CDR3 runs 13 residues. This CDR3 reads CAITPGGGYGYTF. CDR3 coding DNA: TGTGCCATCACTCCCGGTGGCGGGTATGGCTACACCTTC.

This clone was seen once. The chain employs TRBV13 and TRBJ2-1; D uncertain. Trimming took 3 bases from V and 8 from J, leaving 8 bases between them. Per germline, CDR1 PRHDT and CDR2 FYEKMQ (reference sequence). The CDR3 length is 12 residues. Here the CDR3 reads CASSFLGDEQFF. The DNA for the CDR3 is TGTGCCAGCAGCTTCCTTGGAGATGAGCAGTTCTTC.

V and J are TRBV5-4 and TRBJ1-2; D perhaps matches TRBD1 (6 bases). V gave up 4 bases and J gave up 3 bases, with 19 bases separating them. Germline V CDR1 and CDR2: SGHNT, YYREEE (reference sequence). This CDR3 is built from 16 residues. CDR3 DNA: TGTGCCAGCAGCCCTAGCCTGGACAGCGTTTACTATGGCTACACCTTC. Residues: CASSPSLDSVYYGYTF. Together with reference TRBV5-4 and TRBJ1-2, the CDR3 gives the full variable domain: ETGVTQSPTHLIKTRGQQVTLRCSSQSGHNTVSWYQQALGQGPQFIFQYYREEENGRGNFPPRFSGLQFPNYSSELNVNALELDDSALYLCASSPSLDSVYYGYTFGSGTRLTVV.

This chain joins TRBV21-1 and TRBJ2-7. TRBV21-1 counts as a pseudogene. The length of the CDR3 is 15 residues. The CDR3 DNA is TGTGCCAGCAGCAAAGTAGTCGACGGACGCTACGAGCAGTACTTC. Protein product: CASSKVVDGRYEQYF.

This clone occurred a few times. This rearrangement joins TRBV7-6 to TRBJ2-7, with D possibly matching TRBD1 (6 bases). Germline V CDR1 and CDR2: SGHVS, FNYEAQ. With 5 bases removed from V and 3 bases from J, the gap between germline ends came to 11 bases. The CDR3 covers 13 residues. CDR3 sequence: CASSIGQIYEQYF. CDR3 in DNA: TGTGCCAGCAGCATCGGACAGATCTACGAGCAGTACTTC.

V gene TRBV7-6 combines with J gene TRBJ2-7, with TRBD1 as a possible D gene (6 bases). The germline CDR1 and CDR2 sequences are SGHVS and FNYEAQ. The CDR3 extends over 14 amino acids. Trimming took 5 bases from V and 1 from J, leaving 12 bases between them. The CDR3 sequence: CASSPYRDSYEQYF. CDR3 DNA: TGTGCCAGCAGCCCATACAGGGATTCCTACGAGCAGTACTTC.